The 10 T cell receptor beta chains below come from one sample, sequenced in a study of CD8 T cells in ankylosing spondylitis. Findings of the study overall: Apparently characteristic of ankylosing spondylitis blood was a TCR beta motif (about eight highly homologous variants).

Each CDR3 protein gets one entry after TCRdb re-called the 5' RACE reads with MiXCR. The sample lists 450,000 or so distinct CDR3 sequences, more than 25% occurring once. No cognate antigen is known for these TCRs. The specimen was blood, either unsorted or a sorted T cell fraction (not recorded which). The receptor source for this set is a male donor with ankylosing spondylitis.

The chain is built from TRBV24-1 and TRBJ2-7, with D possibly TRBD1 on 6 matching bases. The CDR3 consists of 16 residues. Germline V gene sequence: CDR1 KGHDR, CDR2 SFDVKD. Trimming took 0 bases from V and 4 from J, leaving 15 bases between them. The CDR3, as DNA: TGTGCCACCAGTGATTTGGAGGGGACACTGGAGTACGAGCAGTACGTC. Its translation: CATSDLEGTLEYEQYV.

This clonotype was observed a few times. The chain links TRBV6-1 to TRBJ2-7, with 9 bases aligning to TRBD1. Germline lookup yields CDR1 MNHNS and CDR2 SASEGT. With V trimmed by 9 bases and J by 2 bases, 2 bases remained unmatched. The CDR3 runs 12 residues. The CDR3 DNA follows: TGTGCCAGTCGGACAGGGGCCTACGAGCAGTACTTC. It yields the protein CASRTGAYEQYF.

This clonotype has only a few counts. The chain uses TRBV20-1 and TRBJ2-7, with TRBD2 identical over 7 bases. The V gene's germline CDR1 is DFQATT and CDR2 SNEGSKA (reference sequence). The CDR3 has 14 residues. Germline trimming cut 6 bases from V and 0 bases from J; bases unmatched to any gene: 8. The CDR3 is CSATDGRSSYEQYF. The CDR3, as DNA: TGCAGTGCCACGGACGGGAGGAGCTCCTACGAGCAGTACTTC.

The chain joins TRBV5-6 to TRBJ2-5, with D unclear. This CDR3 spans 13 amino acids. The V end lost 1 base, the J end lost 0 bases, and 4 bases lay between the germline ends. Germline V CDR1 and CDR2: SGHDT, YYEEEE. Here the CDR3 DNA reads TGTGCCAGCAGCTTGTGGGACCAAGAGACCCAGTACTTC. Translated: CASSLWDQETQYF.

The genes are TRBV20-1 and TRBJ2-1, with TRBD2 identical over 8 bases. The CDR3 contains 14 residues. The trim removed 6 bases at V and 3 bases at J, leaving 7 bases unmatched. Germline V CDR1 and CDR2: DFQATT, SNEGSKA (reference sequence). CDR3 loop: CSAISGGGYNEQFF. In nucleotides, the CDR3 is TGCAGTGCCATCAGCGGGGGAGGCTACAATGAGCAGTTCTTC.

The rearrangement links TRBV25-1 to TRBJ2-6; D gene uncertain. From germline, CDR1 is MGHDK and CDR2 SYGVNS. This CDR3 has 13 amino acids. Written as DNA, the CDR3 is TGTGCAACGCAGGACCGAGGGGCCAACGTCCTGACTTTC. This sequence encodes CATQDRGANVLTF.

This chain uses TRBV5-1 with TRBJ2-6; 7 positions match TRBD1. From germline, CDR1 is SGHRS and CDR2 YFSETQ. This CDR3 comprises 15 residues. Losses at the gene ends were 4 bases for V and 2 bases for J; bases not matched to a gene: 3. The CDR3: CASSGDRAGANVLTF. CDR3 nucleotide sequence: TGCGCCAGCAGCGGAGACAGGGCTGGGGCCAACGTCCTGACTTTC.

The chain links TRBV2 to TRBJ2-5, with D unresolved. Germline CDR1 and CDR2: SNHLY and FYNNEI. The CDR3 is made up of 15 amino acids. V lost 2 bases and J 4 bases, leaving 14 bases between the germline ends. CDR3 in amino acids: CASSEKEVGGETQYF. The CDR3 nucleotides read TGTGCCAGCAGTGAAAAGGAAGTGGGTGGAGAGACCCAGTACTTC.

This clonotype was found a few times. The chain carries TRBV12-3 or TRBV12-4 and TRBJ2-2; 7 bases match TRBD2. With V trimmed by 5 bases and J by 6 bases, 6 bases remained unmatched. The CDR3 runs to 14 residues. CDR3 sequence (DNA): TGTGCCAGCAGTACCAGAGCGGGATCCGGGGAGCTGTTTTTT. Translating it yields CASSTRAGSGELFF.

The V call is TRBV12-3 or TRBV12-4, the J call TRBJ1-5; D is perhaps TRBD1 (5 bases). The germline V and J ends were trimmed by 2 bases and 11 bases, with 16 bases remaining between them. The CDR3 is 14 amino acids. The CDR3, as DNA: TGTGCCAGCAGTTTAAGCGGGACGGTTTCTTCCCAGCATTTT. Encoded protein: CASSLSGTVSSQHF.